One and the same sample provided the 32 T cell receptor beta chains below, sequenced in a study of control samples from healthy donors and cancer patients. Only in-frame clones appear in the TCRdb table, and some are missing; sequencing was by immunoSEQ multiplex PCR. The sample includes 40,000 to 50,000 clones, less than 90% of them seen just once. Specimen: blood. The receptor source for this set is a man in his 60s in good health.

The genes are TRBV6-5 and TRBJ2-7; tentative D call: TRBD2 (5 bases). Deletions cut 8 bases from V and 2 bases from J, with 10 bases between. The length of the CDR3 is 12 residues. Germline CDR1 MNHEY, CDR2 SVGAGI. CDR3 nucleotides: TGTGCCAGCCGCCGGGGTCCCTACGAGCAGTACTTC. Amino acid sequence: CASRRGPYEQYF.

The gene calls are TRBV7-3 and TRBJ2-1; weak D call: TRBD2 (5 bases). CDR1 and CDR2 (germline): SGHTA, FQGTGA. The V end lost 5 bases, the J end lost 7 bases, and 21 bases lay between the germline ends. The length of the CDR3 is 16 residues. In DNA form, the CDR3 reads TGTGCCAGCAGCGACGTTGGGAGTGCGGTATCAAATGAGCAGTTCTTC. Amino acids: CASSDVGSAVSNEQFF. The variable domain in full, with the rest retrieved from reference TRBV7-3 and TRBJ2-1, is GAGVSQTPSNKVTEKGKYVELRCDPISGHTALYWYRQSLGQGPEFLIYFQGTGAADDSGLPNDRFFAVRPEGSVSTLKIQRTERGDSAVYLCASSDVGSAVSNEQFFGPGTRLTVL.

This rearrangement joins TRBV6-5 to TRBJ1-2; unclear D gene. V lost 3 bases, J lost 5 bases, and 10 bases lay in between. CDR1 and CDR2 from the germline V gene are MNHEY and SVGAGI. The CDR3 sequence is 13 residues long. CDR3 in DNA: TGTGCCAGCAGTTATCTATCGGAATATGGCTACACCTTC. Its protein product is CASSYLSEYGYTF.

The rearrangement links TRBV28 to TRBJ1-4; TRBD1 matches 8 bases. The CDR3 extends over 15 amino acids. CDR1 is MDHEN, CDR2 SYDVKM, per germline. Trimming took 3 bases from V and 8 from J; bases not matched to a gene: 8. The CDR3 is CASSFPTGGIEKLFF. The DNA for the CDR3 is TGTGCCAGCAGTTTCCCCACAGGGGGTATCGAAAAACTGTTTTTT.

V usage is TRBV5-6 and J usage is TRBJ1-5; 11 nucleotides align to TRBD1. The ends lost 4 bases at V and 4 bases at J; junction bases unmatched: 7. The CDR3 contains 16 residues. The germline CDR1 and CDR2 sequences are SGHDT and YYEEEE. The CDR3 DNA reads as TGTGCCAGCAGCCAGGACAGGGGGCGCATTAATCAGCCCCAGCATTTT. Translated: CASSQDRGRINQPQHF.

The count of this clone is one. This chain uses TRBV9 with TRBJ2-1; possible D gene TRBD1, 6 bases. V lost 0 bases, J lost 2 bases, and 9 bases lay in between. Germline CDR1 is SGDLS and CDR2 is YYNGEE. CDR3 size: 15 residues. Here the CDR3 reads CASSVGGRTYNEQFF. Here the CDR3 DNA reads TGTGCCAGCAGCGTAGGGGGGCGAACCTACAATGAGCAGTTCTTC.

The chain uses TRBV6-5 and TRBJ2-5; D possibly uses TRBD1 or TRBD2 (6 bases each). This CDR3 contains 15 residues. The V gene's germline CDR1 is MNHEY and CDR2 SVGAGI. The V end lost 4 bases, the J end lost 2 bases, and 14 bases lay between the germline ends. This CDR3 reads CASSSGGLTQETQYF. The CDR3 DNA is TGTGCCAGCAGTTCCGGGGGCCTAACACAAGAGACCCAGTACTTC.

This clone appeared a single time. The CDR3 reads CASSLLGTGTYGYTF. DNA for the CDR3: TGCGCCAGCAGCTTGCTCGGGACAGGGACCTATGGCTACACCTTC. This chain connects TRBV5-1 to TRBJ1-2; 9 nucleotides align to TRBD1. The CDR3 sequence is 15 residues long. The trim removed 1 base at V and 4 bases at J, leaving 5 bases unmatched. Germline V gives CDR1 SGHRS, CDR2 YFSETQ.

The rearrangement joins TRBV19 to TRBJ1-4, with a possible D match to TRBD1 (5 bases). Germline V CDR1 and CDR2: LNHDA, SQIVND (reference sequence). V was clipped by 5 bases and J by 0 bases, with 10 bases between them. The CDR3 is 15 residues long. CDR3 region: CASSGRDATNEKLFF. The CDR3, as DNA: TGTGCCAGTAGTGGCAGGGACGCAACTAATGAAAAACTGTTTTTT.

The CDR3 region is CASSQDRAPLGEQYF. The CDR3 nucleotides read TGTGCCAGCAGCCAAGACAGGGCCCCGCTTGGGGAGCAGTACTTC. The V and J genes are TRBV14 and TRBJ2-7, with D possibly TRBD1 on 5 matching bases. V dropped 0 bases and J dropped 7 bases, with 16 bases sitting between them. This CDR3 has 15 amino acids. The germline V gene encodes CDR1 SGHDN and CDR2 FVKESK.

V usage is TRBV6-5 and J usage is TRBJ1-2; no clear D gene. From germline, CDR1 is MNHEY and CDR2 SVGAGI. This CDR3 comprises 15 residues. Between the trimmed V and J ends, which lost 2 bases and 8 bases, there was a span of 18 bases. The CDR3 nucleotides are TGTGCCAGCAGTTACGGTAGTGCCCCTATGAGAGGCTACACCTTC. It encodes CASSYGSAPMRGYTF.

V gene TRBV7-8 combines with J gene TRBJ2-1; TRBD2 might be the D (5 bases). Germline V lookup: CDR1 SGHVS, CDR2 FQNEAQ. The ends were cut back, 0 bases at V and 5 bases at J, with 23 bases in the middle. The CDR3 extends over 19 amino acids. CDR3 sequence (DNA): TGTGCCAGCAGCTTAGCCTGGTTACGGAGGAAGGGAAAGGACAATGAGCAGTTCTTC. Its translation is CASSLAWLRRKGKDNEQFF.

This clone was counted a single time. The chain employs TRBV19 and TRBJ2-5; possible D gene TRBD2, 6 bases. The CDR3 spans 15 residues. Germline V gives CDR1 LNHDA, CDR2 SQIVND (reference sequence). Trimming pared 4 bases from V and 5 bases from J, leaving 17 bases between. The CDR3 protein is CASSTLAPGGETQYF. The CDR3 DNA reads TGTGCCAGTAGTACCCTAGCGCCGGGCGGGGAGACCCAGTACTTC. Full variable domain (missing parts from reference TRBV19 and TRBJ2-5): DGGITQSPKYLFRKEGQNVTLSCEQNLNHDAMYWYRQDPGQGLRLIYYSQIVNDFQKGDIAEGYSVSREKKESFPLTVTSAQKNPTAFYLCASSTLAPGGETQYFGPGTRLLVL.

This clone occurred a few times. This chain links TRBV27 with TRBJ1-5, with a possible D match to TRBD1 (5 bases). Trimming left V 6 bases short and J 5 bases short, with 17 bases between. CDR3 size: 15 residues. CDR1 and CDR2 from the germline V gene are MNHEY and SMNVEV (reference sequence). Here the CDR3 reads CASSPPRGTDQPQHF. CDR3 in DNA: TGTGCCAGCAGCCCCCCCCGGGGGACGGATCAGCCCCAGCATTTT.

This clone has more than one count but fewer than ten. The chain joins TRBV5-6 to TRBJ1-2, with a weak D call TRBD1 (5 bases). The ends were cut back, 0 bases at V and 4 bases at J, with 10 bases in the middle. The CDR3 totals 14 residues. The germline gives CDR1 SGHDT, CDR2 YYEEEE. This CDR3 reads CASSLGGAPYGYTF. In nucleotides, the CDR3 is TGTGCCAGCAGCTTGGGTGGGGCACCCTATGGCTACACCTTC. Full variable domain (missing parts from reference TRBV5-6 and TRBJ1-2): DAGVTQSPTHLIKTRGQQVTLRCSPKSGHDTVSWYQQALGQGPQFIFQYYEEEERQRGNFPDRFSGHQFPNYSSELNVNALLLGDSALYLCASSLGGAPYGYTFGSGTRLTVV.

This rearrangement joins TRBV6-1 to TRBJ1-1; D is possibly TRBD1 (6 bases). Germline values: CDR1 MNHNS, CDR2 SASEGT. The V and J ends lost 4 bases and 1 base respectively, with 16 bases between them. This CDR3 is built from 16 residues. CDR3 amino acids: CASSGQPGAANTEAFF. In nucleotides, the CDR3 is TGTGCCAGCAGTGGCCAGCCGGGGGCAGCGAACACTGAAGCTTTCTTT.

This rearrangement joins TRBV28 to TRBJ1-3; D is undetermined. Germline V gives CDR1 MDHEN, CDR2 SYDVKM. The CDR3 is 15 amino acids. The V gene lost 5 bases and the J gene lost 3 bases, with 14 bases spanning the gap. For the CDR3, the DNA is TGTGCCAGCAGTACCAGTTCGGGTTTTGGAAACACCATATATTTT. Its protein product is CASSTSSGFGNTIYF.

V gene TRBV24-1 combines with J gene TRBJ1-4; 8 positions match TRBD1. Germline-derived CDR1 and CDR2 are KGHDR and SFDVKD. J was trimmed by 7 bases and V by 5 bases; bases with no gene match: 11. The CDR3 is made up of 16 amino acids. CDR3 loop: CATSAGGTGGVEKLFF. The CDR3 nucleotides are TGTGCCACCAGTGCCGGGGGGACAGGAGGGGTTGAAAAACTGTTTTTT.

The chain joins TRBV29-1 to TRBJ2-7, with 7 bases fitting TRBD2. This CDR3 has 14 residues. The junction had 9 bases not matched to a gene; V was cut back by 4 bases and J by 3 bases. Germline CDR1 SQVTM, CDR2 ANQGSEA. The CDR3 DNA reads TGCAGCGTTGGGGGTGCTAGCGGATACTACGAGCAGTACTTC. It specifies CSVGGASGYYEQYF.

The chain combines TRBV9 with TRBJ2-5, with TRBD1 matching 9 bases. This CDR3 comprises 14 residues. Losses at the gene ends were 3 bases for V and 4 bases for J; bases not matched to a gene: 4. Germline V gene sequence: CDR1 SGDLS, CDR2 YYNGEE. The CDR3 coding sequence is TGTGCCAGCAGCGGGGGACAGGGAAGAGAGACCCAGTACTTC. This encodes CASSGGQGRETQYF.

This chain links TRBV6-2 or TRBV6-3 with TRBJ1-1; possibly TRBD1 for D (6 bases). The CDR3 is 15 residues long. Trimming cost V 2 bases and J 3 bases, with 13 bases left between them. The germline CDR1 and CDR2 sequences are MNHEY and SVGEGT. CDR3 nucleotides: TGTGCCAGCAGTTACCCACAGGGCGTAGACACTGAAGCTTTCTTT. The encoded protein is CASSYPQGVDTEAFF.

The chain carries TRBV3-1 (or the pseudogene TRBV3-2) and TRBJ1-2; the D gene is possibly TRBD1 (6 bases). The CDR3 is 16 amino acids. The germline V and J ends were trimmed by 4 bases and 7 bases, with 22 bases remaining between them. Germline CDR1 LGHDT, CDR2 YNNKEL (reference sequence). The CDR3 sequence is CASSPRGFSTSLGYTF. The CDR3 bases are TGTGCCAGCAGCCCGAGGGGGTTCAGCACGTCGCTTGGCTACACCTTC.

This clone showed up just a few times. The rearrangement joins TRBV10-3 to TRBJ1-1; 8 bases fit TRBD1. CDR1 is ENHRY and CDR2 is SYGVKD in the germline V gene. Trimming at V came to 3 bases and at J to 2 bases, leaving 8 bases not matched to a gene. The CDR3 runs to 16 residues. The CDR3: CAISDATDRVNTEAFF. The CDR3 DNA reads TGTGCCATCAGTGACGCGACGGACAGGGTAAACACTGAAGCTTTCTTT.

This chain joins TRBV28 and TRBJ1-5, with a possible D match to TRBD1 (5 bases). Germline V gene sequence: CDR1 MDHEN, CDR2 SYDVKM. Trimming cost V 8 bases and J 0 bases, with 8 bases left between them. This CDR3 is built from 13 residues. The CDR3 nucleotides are TGTGCCAGCGGGACGGATAGCAATCAGCCCCAGCATTTT. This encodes CASGTDSNQPQHF.

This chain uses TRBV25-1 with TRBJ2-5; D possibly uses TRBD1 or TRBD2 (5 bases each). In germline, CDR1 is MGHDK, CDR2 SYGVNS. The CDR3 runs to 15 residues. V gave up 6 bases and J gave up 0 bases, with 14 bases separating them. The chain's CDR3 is CASSPRGGYQETQYF. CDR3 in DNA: TGTGCCAGCAGCCCTCGGGGCGGATACCAAGAGACCCAGTACTTC.

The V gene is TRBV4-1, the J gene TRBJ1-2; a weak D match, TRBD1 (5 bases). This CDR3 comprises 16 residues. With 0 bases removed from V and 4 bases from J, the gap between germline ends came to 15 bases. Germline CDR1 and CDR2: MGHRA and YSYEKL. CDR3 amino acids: CASSQDVRGRSYGYTF. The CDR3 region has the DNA TGCGCCAGCAGCCAAGATGTGAGGGGACGCTCCTATGGCTACACCTTC.

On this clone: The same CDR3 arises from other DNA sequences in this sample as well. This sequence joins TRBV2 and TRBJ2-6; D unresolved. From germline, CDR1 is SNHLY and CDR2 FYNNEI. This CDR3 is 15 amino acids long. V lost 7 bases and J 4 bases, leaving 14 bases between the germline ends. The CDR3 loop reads CASNTGSPGANVLTF. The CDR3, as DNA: TGTGCCAGCAATACGGGCTCCCCCGGGGCCAACGTCCTGACTTTC.

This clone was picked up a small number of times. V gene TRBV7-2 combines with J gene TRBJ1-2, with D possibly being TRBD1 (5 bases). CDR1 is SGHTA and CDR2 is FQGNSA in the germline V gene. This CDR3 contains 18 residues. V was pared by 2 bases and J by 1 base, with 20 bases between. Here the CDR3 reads CASSLNGAGRAFNYGYTF. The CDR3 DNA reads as TGTGCCAGCAGCTTAAATGGGGCGGGCAGGGCCTTTAACTATGGCTACACCTTC.

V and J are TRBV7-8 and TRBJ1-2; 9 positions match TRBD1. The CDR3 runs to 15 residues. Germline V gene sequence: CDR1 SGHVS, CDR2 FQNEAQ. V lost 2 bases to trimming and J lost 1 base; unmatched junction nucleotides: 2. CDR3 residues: CASSLRTGVNYGYTF. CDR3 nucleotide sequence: TGTGCCAGCAGCTTAAGGACAGGGGTTAACTATGGCTACACCTTC. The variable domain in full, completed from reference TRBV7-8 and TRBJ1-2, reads GAGVSQSPRYKVAKRGQDVALRCDPISGHVSLFWYQQALGQGPEFLTYFQNEAQLDKSGLPSDRFFAERPEGSVSTLKIQRTQQEDSAVYLCASSLRTGVNYGYTFGSGTRLTVV.

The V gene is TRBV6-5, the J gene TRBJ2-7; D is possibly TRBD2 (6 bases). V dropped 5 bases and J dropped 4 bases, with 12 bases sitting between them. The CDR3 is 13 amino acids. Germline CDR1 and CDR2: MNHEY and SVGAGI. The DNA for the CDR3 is TGTGCCAGCAGTCGGGGGAACGATTACGAGCAGTACTTC. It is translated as CASSRGNDYEQYF.

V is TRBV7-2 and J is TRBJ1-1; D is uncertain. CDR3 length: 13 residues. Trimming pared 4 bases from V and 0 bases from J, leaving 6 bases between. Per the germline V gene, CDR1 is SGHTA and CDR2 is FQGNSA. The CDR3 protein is CASSSVMNTEAFF. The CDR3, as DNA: TGTGCCAGCAGCTCCGTAATGAACACTGAAGCTTTCTTT.

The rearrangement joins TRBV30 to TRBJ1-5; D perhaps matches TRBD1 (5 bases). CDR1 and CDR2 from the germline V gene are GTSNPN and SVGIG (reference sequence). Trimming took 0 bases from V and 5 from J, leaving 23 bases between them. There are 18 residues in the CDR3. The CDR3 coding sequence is TGTGCCTGGAGTGTTGAGGTCGCGGCAGGGCTCCATGATCAGCCCCAGCATTTT. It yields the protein CAWSVEVAAGLHDQPQHF.